These T cell receptor beta chains were read from a single sample in a study of shared clonotypes between healthy human individuals. The assay was immunoSEQ multiplex PCR, and TCRdb's table has in-frame clones only and misses some. The sample shows about 2.3 million clones, roughly 93% of them seen only once. Source material: naive CD4+ T cells from PBMCs. These TCRs come from a man between 18 and 29 years old in good health. Some clones in this sample may be carry-over from other donors' samples. The CDR3 runs from the conserved cysteine through the conserved F or W. The D gene is left open where the match is weak. Size values are once, few and many counts, or a class for expanded clones, and some rows have none.

>TRBJ1-5|-|TRBV28|-
CASGTDQPQHF
TGTGCCAGCGGGACCGATCAGCCCCAGCATTTT
>TRBJ2-5|-|TRBV5-1|-
CASRRQSGGGETQYF
TGCGCCAGCAGGCGTCAAAGTGGCGGCGGGGAGACCCAGTACTTC
>TRBJ2-7|-|TRBV27|-
CASSLSGGEQYF
TGTGCCAGCAGTTTATCCGGTGGCGAGCAGTACTTC
>TRBJ2-3|-|TRBV29-1|-
CSVRQGGGTDTQYF
TGCAGCGTTCGACAGGGCGGGGGCACAGATACGCAGTATTTT
>TRBJ1-1|-|TRBV19|-
CASSKDRLMNTEAFF
TGTGCCAGTAGCAAGGACAGACTAATGAACACTGAAGCTTTCTTT
>TRBJ1-1|TRBD1|TRBV7-3|-
CASSHQGEGRTEAFF
TGTGCCAGCAGCCACCAGGGGGAGGGACGGACTGAAGCTTTCTTT
>TRBJ2-1|-|TRBV20-1|-
CSARGLNEQFF
TGCAGTGCTAGAGGTCTCAATGAGCAGTTCTTC
>TRBJ1-1|-|TRBV5-1|-
CASSFLAGAATEAFF
TGCGCCAGCAGCTTCCTTGCAGGGGCGGCCACTGAAGCTTTCTTT
>TRBJ2-7|-|TRBV7-2|-
CASSLLYGSVYEQYF
TGTGCCAGCAGCTTATTGTATGGGAGCGTCTACGAGCAGTACTTC
>TRBJ2-7|TRBD2|TRBV7-2|-
CASSSRLAGVLEQYF
TGTGCCAGCAGCTCCAGACTAGCGGGAGTTCTCGAGCAGTACTTC
>TRBJ1-4|-|TRBV27|-
CASSLGPWGEKLFF
TGTGCCAGCAGTTTGGGGCCGTGGGGCGAAAAACTGTTTTTT
>TRBJ2-7|-|TRBV27|-
CASSYSVPVSYEQYF
TGTGCCAGCAGTTATTCCGTTCCGGTTTCCTACGAGCAGTACTTC
>TRBJ2-7|-|TRBV19|-
CASKGVLLYEQYF
TGTGCCAGTAAAGGGGTACTCCTCTACGAGCAGTACTTC
>TRBJ2-7|-|TRBV7-9|few
CASSLDYEQYF
TGTGCCAGCAGCTTGGACTACGAGCAGTACTTC
>TRBJ2-2|-|TRBV5-4|-
CASSLTSPGELFF
TGTGCCAGCAGCTTGACTAGTCCCGGGGAGCTGTTTTTT
>TRBJ2-7|TRBD2|TRBV2|-
CASSEGLAAREIEQYF
TGTGCCAGCAGTGAGGGACTAGCGGCTAGAGAGATTGAGCAGTACTTC
>TRBJ2-7|TRBD2|TRBV5-1|-
CASSLDLAGVDEQYF
TGCGCCAGCAGCTTAGACCTAGCGGGAGTGGATGAGCAGTACTTC
>TRBJ2-7|-|TRBV4-1|-
CASSQNPWAVAGDEQYF
TGCGCCAGCAGCCAAAATCCCTGGGCAGTGGCAGGGGACGAGCAGTACTTC
>TRBJ2-3|-|TRBV5-4|-
CAIPIERDTQYF
TGTGCCATCCCGATCGAACGAGATACGCAGTATTTT
>TRBJ1-2|TRBD1|TRBV27|-
CASSREGSGGAYGYTF
TGTGCCAGCAGTCGGGAGGGTTCAGGGGGCGCCTATGGCTACACCTTC
>TRBJ2-7|TRBD1|TRBV13|-
CASSLRQGFGEQYF
TGTGCCAGCAGCCTCCGACAGGGGTTCGGCGAGCAGTACTTC
>TRBJ1-1|-|TRBV28|-
CASSLGGTMGAEAFF
TGTGCCAGCAGTTTAGGGGGGACAATGGGGGCTGAAGCTTTCTTT
>TRBJ2-2|-|TRBV2|-
CASSEEAPRVTGELFF
TGTGCCAGCAGTGAAGAGGCCCCAAGGGTCACCGGGGAGCTGTTTTTT
>TRBJ2-5|TRBD2|TRBV28|-
CASSLVGGLADQETQYF
TGTGCCAGCAGTTTGGTTGGCGGACTAGCTGACCAAGAGACCCAGTACTTC
>TRBJ2-3|TRBD2|TRBV6-1|once
CASSEATSGRAADTQYF
TGTGCCAGCAGTGAAGCAACTAGCGGGAGGGCCGCAGATACGCAGTATTTT
>TRBJ1-6|-|TRBV30|-
CAWSRGEGSPLHF
TGTGCCTGGAGTAGAGGGGAGGGTTCACCCCTCCACTTT
>TRBJ1-1|TRBD1|TRBV28|-
CAVPGQPGRNTEAFF
TGTGCCGTCCCGGGACAGCCCGGGAGGAACACTGAAGCTTTCTTT
>TRBJ2-2|TRBD1|TRBV13|-
CASRPGTGVPGELFF
TGTGCCAGCAGACCAGGGACAGGGGTCCCCGGGGAGCTGTTTTTT
>TRBJ1-1|TRBD1|TRBV5-6|-
CASSWGQHMNTEAFF
TGTGCCAGCAGCTGGGGACAGCATATGAACACTGAAGCTTTCTTT
>TRBJ2-7|-|TRBV7-8|once
CASPSVADPSYEQYF
TGTGCCAGCCCGTCTGTAGCGGACCCGTCCTACGAGCAGTACTTC
>TRBJ1-2|TRBD1|TRBV18|-
CASSPTTGDYGYTF
TGTGCCAGCTCACCAACGACAGGGGACTATGGCTACACCTTC
>TRBJ2-5|TRBD1|TRBV28|-
CASSLGQGAPETQYF
TGTGCCAGCAGTTTAGGACAGGGGGCCCCCGAGACCCAGTACTTC
>TRBJ1-1|TRBD1|TRBV5-1|-
CASSFAGTGAGTEAFF
TGCGCCAGCAGCTTTGCCGGGACAGGGGCCGGCACTGAAGCTTTCTTT
>TRBJ2-3|-|TRBV5-1|-
CASSLARQDTQYF
TGCGCCAGCAGCTTGGCCAGGCAAGATACGCAGTATTTT
>TRBJ2-7|TRBD1|TRBV5-1|-
CASSLETGGYEQYF
TGCGCCAGCAGCTTGGAGACAGGGGGCTACGAGCAGTACTTC
>TRBJ1-3|-|TRBV6-5|-
CASSYSRGGNTIYF
TGTGCCAGCAGTTACTCGCGGGGAGGAAACACCATATATTTT
>TRBJ1-2|TRBD1|TRBV14|-
CASSQGGTGSLYGYTF
TGTGCCAGCAGCCAAGGTGGGACAGGGTCCCTTTATGGCTACACCTTC
>TRBJ2-7|TRBD1|TRBV5-6|-
CASSHTGGAYEQYF
TGTGCCAGCAGCCACACAGGGGGCGCCTACGAGCAGTACTTC
>TRBJ1-4|TRBD1|TRBV5-4|-
CASSLYRGGEKLFF
TGTGCCAGCAGCTTGTACAGGGGTGGGGAAAAACTGTTTTTT
>TRBJ1-2|-|TRBV9|-
CASSVDGRKGYTF
TGTGCCAGCAGCGTAGACGGCAGGAAGGGGTACACCTTC
>TRBJ1-2|-|TRBV7-9|-
CASSLTADYGYTF
TGTGCCAGCAGCCTGACAGCCGACTATGGCTACACCTTC
>TRBJ2-2|TRBD1|TRBV28|once
CASSQGALTGELFF
TGTGCCAGCTCCCAGGGGGCCCTCACCGGGGAGCTGTTTTTT
>TRBJ1-1|TRBD1|TRBV14|-
CASSHKPTGPKLTEAFF
TGTGCCAGCAGCCATAAACCGACAGGGCCTAAACTCACTGAAGCTTTCTTT
>TRBJ1-5|-|TRBV21-1|few
CASSKKRTGGFLQPQHF
TGTGCCAGCAGCAAAAAGAGGACAGGGGGCTTCTTGCAGCCCCAGCATTTT
>TRBJ2-7|-|TRBV7-8|-
CASSLGSANYEQYF
TGTGCCAGCAGCTTAGGGTCAGCAAACTACGAGCAGTACTTC
>TRBJ1-4|-|TRBV18|-
CASSPFGANEKLFF
TGTGCCAGCTCACCCTTCGGGGCTAATGAAAAACTGTTTTTT
>TRBJ2-7|-|TRBV28|-
CASSFGGSSYEQYF
TGTGCCAGCAGTTTTGGGGGTTCCTCCTACGAGCAGTACTTC
>TRBJ2-7|-|TRBV11-2|-
CASSPTGISSYEQYF
TGTGCCAGCAGCCCCACCGGGATTTCCTCCTACGAGCAGTACTTC
>TRBJ2-2|TRBD1|TRBV27|-
CASSLRDRGLTGELFF
TGTGCCAGCAGTTTAAGGGACAGGGGGCTTACCGGGGAGCTGTTTTTT
>TRBJ2-3|TRBD1|TRBV28|-
CASSPGGADTQYF
TGTGCCAGCAGCCCAGGGGGAGCAGATACGCAGTATTTT
>TRBJ1-3|-|TRBV6-5|-
CASSYSWDSGNTIYF
TGTGCCAGCAGTTACTCTTGGGACTCTGGAAACACCATATATTTT
>TRBJ2-3|-|TRBV25-1|-
CASSEASSPTQYF
TGTGCCAGCAGTGAAGCTTCCTCTCCCACGCAGTATTTT
>TRBJ2-3|-|TRBV7-9|once
CASSLSQGRTDTQYF
TGTGCCAGCAGCCTGAGTCAGGGGCGCACAGATACGCAGTATTTT
>TRBJ2-1|TRBD2|TRBV2|-
CASIRGLAGGVEQFF
TGTGCCAGCATTAGGGGACTAGCGGGAGGGGTTGAGCAGTTCTTC